This T cell receptor (beta chain) was recorded in a study of identical twins. General study points: Twins showed weaker excess sharing in their beta out-of-frame sequences. The models systematically underestimated how much out-of-frame TCR alpha was shared in monozygotic twins.

With regard to this clonotype: The antigen is undetermined.

TCRdb reanalysed the 5' RACE reads using MiXCR and keeps one entry per CDR3 protein. Of approximately 530,000 distinct CDR3 sequences in the sample, 20% to 25% were seen once. The V gene lost 0 bases and the J gene lost 7 bases, with 12 bases spanning the gap. Germline CDR1 is DFQATT and CDR2 is SNEGSKA (reference sequence). This CDR3 region has 13 residues. The data were also submitted as part of a second study, on yellow fever vaccine responses in identical twins.

The sequencing input was CD4+ T cells sorted from blood. This receptor was taken from a woman in her late teens or twenties in good health. The V and J genes are TRBV20-1 and TRBJ1-1; possible D gene TRBD1, 6 bases. CDR3 in DNA: TGCAGTGCTAGAGAAGGGGGGCGGAGTGAAGCTTTCTTT. It yields the protein CSAREGGRSEAFF.